This TCR beta chain was documented in a study of shared clonotypes between healthy human individuals. Deep was the level at which the assay was run. Per the authors' pipeline: Filtering of immunoSEQ junctional sequences could not match full-length read filtering. Sequencing used immunoSEQ multiplex PCR; TCRdb keeps in-frame clones, though not all of them. V, J and clone size are taken as reported in that table, and D and trimming were inferred from the DNA itself. The sample yields about 2.4 million clones, roughly 93% seen once. Donors comprised healthy HIV-negative adults lacking recent acute infections or vaccinations. CD4+ cells yielded CD45RA+ naive and CD45RA-negative memory subsets. The CDR3 runs to 15 residues. Per the germline V gene, CDR1 is SGHNT and CDR2 is YYREEE (reference sequence). Between the trimmed V and J ends, which lost 3 bases and 5 bases, there was a span of 18 bases.

Material: naive CD4+ T cells from PBMCs. The sample's subset: CD45RA+ positively selected. The clonotype comes from a young man in good health. Some clones in this sample may be carry-over from other donors' samples. The chain joins TRBV5-4 to TRBJ2-7; D is perhaps TRBD1 or TRBD2 (5 bases each). CDR3 DNA sequence: TGTGCCAGCAGCTCGGGTGGGGGAGTTCGCAACGAGCAGTACTTC. Its protein product is CASSSGGGVRNEQYF.